Listed below are T cell receptor beta chains from one sample, sequenced in a study of T cell repertoires in cytomegalovirus infection. TCRdb reprocessed the reads with MiXCR, giving one entry per CDR3 protein. This table holds some 97,000 distinct CDR3 sequences, under 25% found once. The sequenced sample was CD8+ T cells from PBMCs. The receptor source for this set is a human donor in good health (CMV status not recorded). Some clones in this sample may be carry-over from other donors' samples. Both conserved end residues are trimmed from each CDR3. Clone size is given for some rows only: seen once, a few or many times, or a class if the clone is expanded.

TRBJ1-1 | TRBV7-9 | few | ASSKYTEAF
TRBJ1-5 | TRBV4-1 | few | ASSQDRVSQPQH
TRBJ2-3 | TRBV28 | - | ASSSPGKGGTDTQY
TRBJ2-1 | TRBV7-9 | many | ASSGASGSSYNEQF
TRBJ2-5 | TRBV6-1 | - | ASSLGTRETQY
TRBJ1-1 | TRBV7-9 | - | ASSSVPRGATEAF
TRBJ2-7 | TRBV6-1 | few | ASSEDGLPSGIYEQY
TRBJ2-1 | TRBV20-1 | few | SAQGGEQF
TRBJ2-7 | TRBV6-8 | - | ASRKWGYDRDYEQY
TRBJ2-7 | TRBV20-1 | - | SAREGIDYEQY
TRBJ1-4 | TRBV7-9 | few | ASSEDRNNEKLF
TRBJ2-4 | TRBV19 | - | ASSSEVGGSKNIQY
TRBJ1-6 | TRBV4-2 | few | ASSQTGGGGSPLH
TRBJ2-2 | TRBV4-1 | - | ASSHGQGTGELF